This T cell receptor beta chain derives from a study of graft-versus-host responses after intestinal transplantation. The V and J ends lost 3 bases and 6 bases, in that order; junction bases with no gene match: 7. Germline V gives CDR1 WSHSY, CDR2 SAAADI. This CDR3 has 14 residues. The protocol was immunoSEQ multiplex PCR, while the TCRdb copy is restricted to in-frame clones and leaves out a portion. Seen here are tens of thousands of clones, approximately 88% observed once, and the top ten hold around 0.48%. The table lists this clone with a few counts. The antigen remains unidentified. The origin of this receptor is a human donor who was the organ donor for an intestinal transplant. Sequencing was performed on unstimulated CD4+ T cells sorted from spleen or lymph node cells, taken before transplant. This chain links TRBV10-2 with TRBJ1-2; 7 positions match TRBD1. DNA for the CDR3: TGCGCCAGCAGTGAACCAGGGGGAATCGATGGCTACACCTTC. Amino acid sequence: CASSEPGGIDGYTF.